The next 21 T cell receptor beta chains were all read from a single sample in a study of T-cell reconstitution after alpha-beta-depleted transplantation in children. The library targeted TCRbeta and was prepared with unique molecular identifiers. TCRdb used MiXCR to reprocess the PCR reads, holding one entry per CDR3 protein. Seen here are a few hundred thousand distinct CDR3 sequences, about an eighth observed once, and the top ten hold approximately 4.3%. Material: PBMCs, obtained from the stem cell graft. These receptors all come from a human donor who donated a stem cell graft to a child with Fanconi anemia.

V and J are TRBV5-1 and TRBJ1-1, with D unresolved. Deletions cut 4 bases from V and 5 bases from J, with 12 bases between. CDR3 length equals 13 residues. Germline CDR1 reads SGHRS; CDR2 reads YFSETQ. The CDR3: CASSRDDRTEAFF. CDR3 DNA: TGCGCCAGCAGCAGAGACGATCGGACTGAAGCTTTCTTT.

V gene TRBV12-3 or TRBV12-4 combines with J gene TRBJ2-1; D is ambiguous. Trimming cost V 6 bases and J 6 bases, with 12 bases left between them. The CDR3 has 13 residues. CDR3 coding DNA: TGTGCCAGCAGCACCCTCCGACCCAATGAGCAGTTCTTC. Translation: CASSTLRPNEQFF.

This chain uses TRBV5-1 with TRBJ2-3; D possibly corresponds to TRBD2 (5 bases). The V gene's germline CDR1 is SGHRS and CDR2 YFSETQ. V lost 2 bases and J 0 bases, leaving 10 bases between the germline ends. CDR3 length: 15 amino acids. CDR3 residues: CASSFPSGSTDTQYF. The CDR3 DNA sequence: TGCGCCAGCAGCTTTCCCTCGGGGAGCACAGATACGCAGTATTTT.

The chain joins TRBV20-1 to TRBJ1-4; no reliable D call. The germline CDR1 and CDR2 sequences are DFQATT and SNEGSKA (reference sequence). The CDR3 sequence is 16 residues long. The V and J ends lost 5 bases and 0 bases respectively, with 16 bases between them. CDR3 DNA: TGCAGTGCTCCTATCCCAGGCTTAGCAACTAATGAAAAACTGTTTTTT. Protein sequence: CSAPIPGLATNEKLFF.

The sample holds a few counts of this clonotype. The chain is built from TRBV9 and TRBJ1-3, with 8 bases identical to TRBD1. The germline gives CDR1 SGDLS, CDR2 YYNGEE. There are 16 residues in the CDR3. The V gene end was trimmed by 2 bases and the J gene end by 0 bases; junction bases not matched to a gene: 4. For the CDR3, the DNA is TGTGCCAGCAGCGTTACAGGGGGAGGCTCTGGAAACACCATATATTTT. The encoded protein is CASSVTGGGSGNTIYF. Together with reference TRBV9 and TRBJ1-3, the CDR3 gives the full variable domain: DSGVTQTPKHLITATGQRVTLRCSPRSGDLSVYWYQQSLDQGLQFLIQYYNGEERAKGNILERFSAQQFPDLHSELNLSSLELGDSALYFCASSVTGGGSGNTIYFGEGSWLTVV.

CDR3 bases: TGTGCCAGCCGCTGGACTAGCGGAGATACGCAGTATTTT. Translated, it gives CASRWTSGDTQYF. The V and J genes are TRBV25-1 and TRBJ2-3, with 10 bases matching TRBD2. The trim removed 8 bases at V and 5 bases at J, leaving 4 bases unmatched. CDR3 length: 13 amino acids. The germline gives CDR1 MGHDK, CDR2 SYGVNS.

This clonotype was counted only a few times. The rearrangement joins TRBV30 to TRBJ1-1, with TRBD1 as a possible D gene (5 bases). The CDR3 runs 13 residues. V was trimmed by 5 bases and J by 5 bases, leaving 15 bases between them. The germline V gene has CDR1 GTSNPN and CDR2 SVGIG (reference sequence). CDR3 nucleotide sequence: TGTGCCTGGGGGCTGGGACTGGGAACTGAAGCTTTCTTT. Translation gives CAWGLGLGTEAFF.

CDR3 DNA: TGCGCCAGCAGAGGCCAGGACTACAATGAGCAGTTCTTC. It yields the protein CASRGQDYNEQFF. This chain connects TRBV5-1 to TRBJ2-1; D gene uncertain. The CDR3 is made up of 13 amino acids. CDR1 and CDR2 (germline): SGHRS, YFSETQ. Trimming took 5 bases from V and 3 from J, leaving 9 bases between them.

This sequence joins TRBV3-1 and TRBJ1-1; 8 positions match TRBD1. V was clipped by 4 bases and J by 7 bases; unmatched bases: 5. In germline, CDR1 is LGHDT, CDR2 YNNKEL (reference sequence). The CDR3 spans 13 residues. The CDR3 spells CASSPRGQDEAFF. The CDR3 coding sequence is TGTGCCAGCAGCCCCCGGGGACAGGATGAAGCTTTCTTT.

This clonotype was detected once. The gene calls are TRBV12-3 or TRBV12-4 and TRBJ2-7, with D tentatively TRBD2 (6 bases). This CDR3 contains 14 residues. The V end lost 0 bases, the J end lost 6 bases, and 12 bases lay between the germline ends. The CDR3 loop is CASSLAGGKGEQYF. Here the CDR3 DNA reads TGTGCCAGCAGTTTAGCGGGGGGTAAGGGCGAGCAGTACTTC.

This chain joins TRBV5-1 and TRBJ1-1; TRBD1 matches at 10 bases. V shed 0 bases, J shed 6 bases, and the junction held 5 bases outside the gene matches. The CDR3 contains 15 residues. CDR1 and CDR2 (germline): SGHRS, YFSETQ. CDR3 sequence: CASSLAGGQGAEAFF. The CDR3 DNA sequence: TGCGCCAGCAGCTTGGCCGGAGGACAGGGGGCTGAAGCTTTCTTT.

The chain carries TRBV7-9 and TRBJ2-5; 7 nucleotides line up with TRBD1. Germline CDR1 reads SEHNR; CDR2 reads FQNEAQ (reference sequence). The CDR3 loop spans 15 amino acids. The V and J ends lost 4 bases and 6 bases, in that order; junction bases with no gene match: 11. CDR3 in amino acids: CASSSGSGGSKTQYF. The CDR3 DNA sequence: TGTGCCAGCAGCTCTGGCTCAGGGGGTTCGAAGACCCAGTACTTC.

The V call is TRBV7-8, the J call TRBJ2-3, with 9 bases aligning to TRBD2. Germline V lookup: CDR1 SGHVS, CDR2 FQNEAQ. V lost 1 base and J lost 8; bases outside the gene matches: 4. The CDR3 covers 14 residues. CDR3 protein: CASSLVRGGGTQYF. The DNA of the CDR3 is TGTGCCAGCAGCTTAGTGCGGGGGGGTGGTACGCAGTATTTT.

In DNA, the CDR3 is TGTGCCACCAGCAGAGATCAAGGTCAGCCCCAGCATTTT. Its translation is CATSRDQGQPQHF. The rearrangement joins TRBV15 to TRBJ1-5; D not certain. Germline values: CDR1 LNHNV, CDR2 YYDKDF (reference sequence). The CDR3 covers 13 residues. Trimming took 0 bases from V and 6 from J, leaving 6 bases between them.

The chain links TRBV29-1 to TRBJ1-2; 7 bases are a match to TRBD1. The CDR3 totals 12 residues. Germline V gene data show CDR1 as SQVTM and CDR2 as ANQGSEA. With 1 base clipped from V and 14 bases from J, the junction kept 10 bases outside the gene matches. Here the CDR3 reads CSVEGQGRGRTF. As DNA, the CDR3 is TGCAGCGTTGAAGGACAGGGACGTGGTAGGACCTTC.

This chain connects TRBV5-1 to TRBJ2-5, with D unresolved. Trimming removed 1 base from V and 0 bases from J, with 7 bases in between. CDR1 is SGHRS, CDR2 YFSETQ, per germline. The CDR3 extends over 14 amino acids. The CDR3, as DNA: TGCGCCAGCAGCTTGATCCCGGACCAAGAGACCCAGTACTTC. It codes for CASSLIPDQETQYF. The full variable domain, rest sourced from reference TRBV5-1 and TRBJ2-5, is KAGVTQTPRYLIKTRGQQVTLSCSPISGHRSVSWYQQTPGQGLQFLFEYFSETQRNKGNFPGRFSGRQFSNSRSEMNVSTLELGDSALYLCASSLIPDQETQYFGPGTRLLVL.

The chain couples TRBV11-2 to TRBJ2-3, with 7 bases lining up with TRBD1. The germline CDR1 and CDR2 sequences are SGHAT and FQNNGV. The CDR3 has 17 amino acids. With 6 bases clipped from V and 0 bases from J, the junction kept 12 bases outside the gene matches. CDR3 coding DNA: TGTGCCAGCAGACCTCCAACTAGGGGGCCTAGCACAGATACGCAGTATTTT. This encodes CASRPPTRGPSTDTQYF.

This clonotype was counted at least ten times. This chain uses TRBV29-1 with TRBJ1-1; TRBD1 agrees at 7 bases. The CDR3 is 14 residues long. With 1 base clipped from V and 1 base from J, the junction kept 3 bases outside the gene matches. Germline V CDR1 and CDR2: SQVTM, ANQGSEA. This chain's CDR3 is CSVEGGQSNTEAFF. CDR3 DNA: TGCAGCGTTGAAGGGGGACAGTCGAACACTGAAGCTTTCTTT.

This sequence joins TRBV19 and TRBJ2-1; possible D gene TRBD2, 9 bases. The CDR3 is 15 residues long. Trimming took 4 bases from V and 10 from J, leaving 20 bases between them. Germline CDR1 and CDR2: LNHDA and SQIVND (reference sequence). The CDR3 DNA reads as TGTGCCAGTAGTACGGACAGGGTAGCGGGGGTCGAGCAGTTCTTC. This translates into CASSTDRVAGVEQFF.

This clonotype was picked up many times. Written as DNA, the CDR3 is TGTGCCATCAGACCGGGACCAAGCGGTGAAAAACTGTTTTTT. This sequence encodes CAIRPGPSGEKLFF. This chain links TRBV10-3 with TRBJ1-4; possible D gene TRBD1, 5 bases. The CDR3 covers 14 residues. Trimming pared 6 bases from V and 7 bases from J, leaving 15 bases between. Germline V gives CDR1 ENHRY, CDR2 SYGVKD.

This clonotype occurred a few times. This chain links TRBV20-1 with TRBJ1-4, with 10 bases matching TRBD1. The CDR3 sequence is 15 residues long. Looked up from germline, CDR1 is DFQATT and CDR2 is SNEGSKA (reference sequence). V gave up 1 base and J gave up 8 bases; unmatched junction bases: 7. The chain's CDR3 is CSARALGTGDEKLFF. The CDR3 bases are TGCAGTGCTAGAGCGCTCGGGACAGGGGACGAAAAACTGTTTTTT.